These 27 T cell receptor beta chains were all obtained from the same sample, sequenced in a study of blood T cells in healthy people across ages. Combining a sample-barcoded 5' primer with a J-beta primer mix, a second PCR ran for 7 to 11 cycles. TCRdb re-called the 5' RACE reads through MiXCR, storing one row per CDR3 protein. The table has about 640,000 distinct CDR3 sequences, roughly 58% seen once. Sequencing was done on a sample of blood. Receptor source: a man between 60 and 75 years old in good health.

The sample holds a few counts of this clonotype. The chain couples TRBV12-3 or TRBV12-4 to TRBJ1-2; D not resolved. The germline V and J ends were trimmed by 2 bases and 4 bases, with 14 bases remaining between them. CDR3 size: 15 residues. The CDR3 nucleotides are TGTGCCAGCAGTTTATCCCGGCACCAAACCTATGGCTACACCTTC. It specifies CASSLSRHQTYGYTF.

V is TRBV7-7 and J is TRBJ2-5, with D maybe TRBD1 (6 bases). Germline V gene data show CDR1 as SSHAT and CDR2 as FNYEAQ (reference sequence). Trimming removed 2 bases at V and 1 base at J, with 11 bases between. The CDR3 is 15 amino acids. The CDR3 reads CASSLRADSQETQYF. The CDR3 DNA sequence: TGTGCCAGCAGCTTAAGGGCGGACAGCCAAGAGACCCAGTACTTC.

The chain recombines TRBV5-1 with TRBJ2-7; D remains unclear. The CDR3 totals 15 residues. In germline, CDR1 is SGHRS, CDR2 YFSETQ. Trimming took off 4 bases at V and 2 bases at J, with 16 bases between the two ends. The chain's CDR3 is CASSDARGAPYEQYF. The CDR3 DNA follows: TGCGCCAGCAGCGACGCGAGAGGAGCCCCCTACGAGCAGTACTTC.

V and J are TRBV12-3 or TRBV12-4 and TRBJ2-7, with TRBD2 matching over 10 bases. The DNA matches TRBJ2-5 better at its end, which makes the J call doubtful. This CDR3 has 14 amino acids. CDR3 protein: CASRRSSGGETQYF. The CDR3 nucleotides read TGTGCCAGCAGAAGGTCTAGCGGGGGAGAGACCCAGTACTTC.

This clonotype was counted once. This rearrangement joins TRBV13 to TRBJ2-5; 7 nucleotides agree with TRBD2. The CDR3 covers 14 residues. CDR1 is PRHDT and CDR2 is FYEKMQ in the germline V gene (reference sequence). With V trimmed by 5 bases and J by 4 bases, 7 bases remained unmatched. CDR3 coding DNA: TGTGCCAGCAGCAGCGGGGATCTCGGAGAGACCCAGTACTTC. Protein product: CASSSGDLGETQYF. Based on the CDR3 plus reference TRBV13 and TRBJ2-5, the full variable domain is AAGVIQSPRHLIKEKRETATLKCYPIPRHDTVYWYQQGPGQDPQFLISFYEKMQSDKGSIPDRFSAQQFSDYHSELNMSSLELGDSALYFCASSSGDLGETQYFGPGTRLLVL.

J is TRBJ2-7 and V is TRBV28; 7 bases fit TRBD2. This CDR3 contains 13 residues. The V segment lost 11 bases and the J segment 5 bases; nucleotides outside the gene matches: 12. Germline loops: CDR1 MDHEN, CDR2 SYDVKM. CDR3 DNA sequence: TGTGCCGGGGGGGGGGTTTTCAGCGACGAGCAGTACTTC. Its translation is CAGGGVFSDEQYF.

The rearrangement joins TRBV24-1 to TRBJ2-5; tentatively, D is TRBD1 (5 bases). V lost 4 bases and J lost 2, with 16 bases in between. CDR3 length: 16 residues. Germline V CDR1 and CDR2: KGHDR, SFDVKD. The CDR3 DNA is TGTGCCACCAGTGAAGGCGGCACAGGACCTCAAGAGACCCAGTACTTC. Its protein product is CATSEGGTGPQETQYF.

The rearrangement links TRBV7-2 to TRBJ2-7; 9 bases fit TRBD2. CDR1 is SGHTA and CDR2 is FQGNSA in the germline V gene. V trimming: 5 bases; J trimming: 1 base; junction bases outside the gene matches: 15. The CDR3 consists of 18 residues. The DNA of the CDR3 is TGTGCCAGCAGCCCAGGGCCTAGCGGGGAACAATTTTCCTACGAGCAGTACTTC. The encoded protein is CASSPGPSGEQFSYEQYF.

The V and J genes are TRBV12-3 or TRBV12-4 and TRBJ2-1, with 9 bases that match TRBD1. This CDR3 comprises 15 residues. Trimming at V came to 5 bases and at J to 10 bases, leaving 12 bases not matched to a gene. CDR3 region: CASSPLQGALNEQFF. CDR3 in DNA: TGTGCCAGCAGTCCACTACAGGGGGCATTGAACGAGCAGTTCTTC.

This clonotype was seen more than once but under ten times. This CDR3 reads CASSLGGSIGNEQFF. The CDR3 DNA is TGTGCCAGCAGCTTGGGGGGGTCTATCGGAAATGAGCAGTTCTTC. This chain links TRBV5-6 with TRBJ2-1, with D possibly being TRBD1 or TRBD2 (5 bases each). V was shortened by 0 bases and J by 7 bases, with 14 bases between the two germline ends. The CDR3 is 15 residues long. CDR1 SGHDT and CDR2 YYEEEE come from the germline V gene.

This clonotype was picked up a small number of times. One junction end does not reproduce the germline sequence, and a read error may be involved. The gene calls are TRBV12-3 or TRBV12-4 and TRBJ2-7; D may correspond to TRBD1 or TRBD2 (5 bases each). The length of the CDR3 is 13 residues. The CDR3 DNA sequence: TGTGCCAGCAGTGTAGCGCAGGGTTACGAGCAGTACTTC. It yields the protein CASSVAQGYEQYF.

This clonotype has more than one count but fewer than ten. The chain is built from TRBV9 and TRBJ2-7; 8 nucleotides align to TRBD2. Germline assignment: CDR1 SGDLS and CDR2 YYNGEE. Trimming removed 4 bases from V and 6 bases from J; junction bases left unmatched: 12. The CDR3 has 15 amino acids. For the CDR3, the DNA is TGTGCCAGCAGCCCCCGGTTAGCGGGGCACGGCGAGCAGTACTTC. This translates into CASSPRLAGHGEQYF.

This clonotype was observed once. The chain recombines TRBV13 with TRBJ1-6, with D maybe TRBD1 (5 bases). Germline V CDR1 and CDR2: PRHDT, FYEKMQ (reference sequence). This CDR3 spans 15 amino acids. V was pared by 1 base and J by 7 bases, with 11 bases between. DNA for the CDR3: TGTGCCAGCAGCTTAGAGAAGGGGCACAATTCACCCCTCCACTTT. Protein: CASSLEKGHNSPLHF. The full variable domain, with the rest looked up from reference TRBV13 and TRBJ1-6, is AAGVIQSPRHLIKEKRETATLKCYPIPRHDTVYWYQQGPGQDPQFLISFYEKMQSDKGSIPDRFSAQQFSDYHSELNMSSLELGDSALYFCASSLEKGHNSPLHFGNGTRLTVT.

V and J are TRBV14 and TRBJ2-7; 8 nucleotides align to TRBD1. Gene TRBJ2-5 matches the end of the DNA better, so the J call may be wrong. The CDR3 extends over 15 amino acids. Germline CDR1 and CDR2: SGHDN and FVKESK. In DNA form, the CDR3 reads TGTGCCAGCAGCCAAGTCAGGGGGCTAGGCGAGACCCAGTACTTC. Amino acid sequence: CASSQVRGLGETQYF.

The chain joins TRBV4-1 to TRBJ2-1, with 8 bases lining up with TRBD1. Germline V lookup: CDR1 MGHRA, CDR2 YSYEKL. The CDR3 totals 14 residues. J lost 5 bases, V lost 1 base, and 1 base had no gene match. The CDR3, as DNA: TGCGCCAGCAGCCAAGGGGACAGGAACAATGAGCAGTTCTTC. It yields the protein CASSQGDRNNEQFF.

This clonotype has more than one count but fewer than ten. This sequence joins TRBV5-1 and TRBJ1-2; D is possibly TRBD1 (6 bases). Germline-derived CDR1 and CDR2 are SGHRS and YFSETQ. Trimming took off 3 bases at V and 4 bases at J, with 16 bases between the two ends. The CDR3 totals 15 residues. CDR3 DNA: TGCGCCAGCAGCTCGCAGGGGAGCCGAGTCTATGGCTACACCTTC. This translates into CASSSQGSRVYGYTF.

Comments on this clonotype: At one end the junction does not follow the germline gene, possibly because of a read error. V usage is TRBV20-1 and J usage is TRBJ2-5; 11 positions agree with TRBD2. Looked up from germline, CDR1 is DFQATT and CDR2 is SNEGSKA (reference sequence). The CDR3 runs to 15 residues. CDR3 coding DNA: TGCAGTACTAGAGAGGCTAGCGGGGGGCAAGAGACCCAGTACTTC. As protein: CSTREASGGQETQYF.

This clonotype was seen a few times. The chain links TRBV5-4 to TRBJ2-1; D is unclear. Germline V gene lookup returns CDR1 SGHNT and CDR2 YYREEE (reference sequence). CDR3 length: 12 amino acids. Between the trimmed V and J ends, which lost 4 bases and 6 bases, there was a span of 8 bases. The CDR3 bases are TGTGCCAGCAGCCGCACGGTCAATGAGCAGTTCTTC. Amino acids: CASSRTVNEQFF.

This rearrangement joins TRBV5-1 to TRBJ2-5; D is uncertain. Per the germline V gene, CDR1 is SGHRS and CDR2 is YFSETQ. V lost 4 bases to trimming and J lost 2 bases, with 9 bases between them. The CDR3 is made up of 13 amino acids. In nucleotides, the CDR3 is TGCGCCAGCAGCGTGGTACTACAAGAGACCCAGTACTTC. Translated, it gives CASSVVLQETQYF.

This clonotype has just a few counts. As DNA, the CDR3 is TGCGCCAGCAGCCAAGGCCTGAGGGGCCCTGAAGCTTTCTTT. Its translation is CASSQGLRGPEAFF. The J gene is TRBJ1-1, the V gene TRBV4-1, with D possibly TRBD1 on 5 matching bases. The CDR3 consists of 14 residues. V dropped 1 base and J dropped 6 bases, with 12 bases sitting between them. Germline values: CDR1 MGHRA, CDR2 YSYEKL.

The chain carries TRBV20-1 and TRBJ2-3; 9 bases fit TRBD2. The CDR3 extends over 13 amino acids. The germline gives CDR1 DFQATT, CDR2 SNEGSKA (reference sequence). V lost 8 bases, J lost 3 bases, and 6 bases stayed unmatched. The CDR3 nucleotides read TGCAGTCCGGGACTAGCTCGAACAGATACGCAGTATTTT. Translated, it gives CSPGLARTDTQYF.

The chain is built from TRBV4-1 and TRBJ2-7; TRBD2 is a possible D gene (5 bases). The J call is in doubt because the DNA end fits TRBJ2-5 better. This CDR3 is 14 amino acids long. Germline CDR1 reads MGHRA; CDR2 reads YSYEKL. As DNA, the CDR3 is TGCGCCAGCAGCCCCTTAGAGCGGCAAGAGACCCAGTACTTC. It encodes CASSPLERQETQYF.

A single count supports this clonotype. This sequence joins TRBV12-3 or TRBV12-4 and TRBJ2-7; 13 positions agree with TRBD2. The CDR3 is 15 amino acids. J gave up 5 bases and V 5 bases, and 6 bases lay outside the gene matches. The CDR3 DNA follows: TGTGCCAGCAGTGCCTGGACTAGCGGGGGCCACGAGCAGTACTTC. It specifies CASSAWTSGGHEQYF.

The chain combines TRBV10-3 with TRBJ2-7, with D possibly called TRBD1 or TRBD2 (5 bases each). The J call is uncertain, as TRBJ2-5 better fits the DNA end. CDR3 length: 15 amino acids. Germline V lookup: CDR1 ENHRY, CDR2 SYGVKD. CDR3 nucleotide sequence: TGTGCCATCAGTGAAGGCGCCGGGGCCGGGGAGACCCAGTACTTC. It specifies CAISEGAGAGETQYF.

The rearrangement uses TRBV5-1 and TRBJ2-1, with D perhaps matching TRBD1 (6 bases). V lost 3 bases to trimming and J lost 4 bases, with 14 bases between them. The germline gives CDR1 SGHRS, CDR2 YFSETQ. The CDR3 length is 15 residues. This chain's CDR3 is CASSSTGTSYNEQFF. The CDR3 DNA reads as TGCGCCAGCAGCTCAACCGGGACAAGTTACAATGAGCAGTTCTTC.

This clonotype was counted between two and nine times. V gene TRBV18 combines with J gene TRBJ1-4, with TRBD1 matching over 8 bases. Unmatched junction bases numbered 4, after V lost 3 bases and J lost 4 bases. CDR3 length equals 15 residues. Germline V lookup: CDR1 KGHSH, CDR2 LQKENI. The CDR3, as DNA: TGTGCCAGCTCACCCGGACAGGGTGATAATGAAAAACTGTTTTTT. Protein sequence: CASSPGQGDNEKLFF.

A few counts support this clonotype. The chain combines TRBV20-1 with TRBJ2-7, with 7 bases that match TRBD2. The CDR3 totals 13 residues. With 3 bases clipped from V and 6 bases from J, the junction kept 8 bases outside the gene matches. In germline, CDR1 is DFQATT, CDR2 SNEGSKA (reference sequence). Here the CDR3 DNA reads TGCAGTGCTAGCCTGAGCGGGGCGAGCGAGCAGTACTTC. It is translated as CSASLSGASEQYF.